Listed here are 10 T cell receptor beta chains from one sample, sequenced in a study of vaccination and CD4 T cells after COVID-19. Treatment specified: roughly 10-day PBMC culture with coronavirus spike peptide pools or control peptides (ViraFEST assay). Cultured CD4+ T cells had their DNA profiled by the Oncomine TCR Beta short-read assay. TCRdb fed the PCR reads into MiXCR, producing one record per CDR3 protein. Of roughly 3,400 distinct CDR3 sequences detected, 20% to 25% appear once; the ten largest clones hold approximately 21%. Their antigen targets remain unknown. The specimen sequenced was CD4+ T cells from blood, cultured in vitro. The receptors stem from a human donor who had recovered from COVID-19.

This clonotype appeared a few times. The V call is TRBV6-2 or TRBV6-3, the J call TRBJ2-1, with 13 bases fitting TRBD2. Looked up from germline, CDR1 is MNHEY and CDR2 is SVGEGT. The CDR3 runs to 17 residues. Germline trimming cut 5 bases from V and 2 bases from J; bases unmatched to any gene: 6. CDR3 nucleotide sequence: TGTGCCAGCAGTCCACGACTAGCGGGGGGACCCTACAATGAGCAGTTCTTC. This encodes CASSPRLAGGPYNEQFF.

This clonotype appeared a few times. The chain combines TRBV2 with TRBJ2-1, with 7 positions matching TRBD2. Germline values: CDR1 SNHLY, CDR2 FYNNEI. After removal of 3 bases from V and 4 bases from J, the junction contained 3 bases not matched to a gene. The CDR3 is made up of 14 amino acids. The CDR3 nucleotides read TGTGCCAGCAGTGAGGGGCGGGGGTACAATGAGCAGTTCTTC. This gives the protein CASSEGRGYNEQFF.

The chain employs TRBV9 and TRBJ1-1, with TRBD1 as a possible D gene (6 bases). CDR1 is SGDLS and CDR2 is YYNGEE in the germline V gene. V lost 0 bases and J lost 2, with 11 bases in between. The CDR3 totals 15 residues. The CDR3 DNA sequence: TGTGCCAGCAGCGTAGTGGACAGCGGTAACACTGAAGCTTTCTTT. It codes for CASSVVDSGNTEAFF.

This chain links TRBV12-3 or TRBV12-4 with TRBJ1-1; tentatively, D is TRBD1 (6 bases). V lost 0 bases to trimming and J lost 8 bases, with 13 bases between them. This CDR3 region has 14 residues. CDR3 bases: TGTGCCAGCAGTTTAGCTGGGGACAAGGGGGAAGCTTTCTTT. This gives the protein CASSLAGDKGEAFF.

By share of the sample, this clonotype is large. This chain links TRBV20-1 with TRBJ2-3; 8 bases match TRBD1. Germline CDR1 is DFQATT and CDR2 is SNEGSKA (reference sequence). V was pared by 4 bases and J by 0 bases, with 6 bases of the junction left unmatched. This CDR3 is built from 15 residues. The DNA of the CDR3 is TGCAGTGCTATGTCCGGGACAGGCAGCACAGATACGCAGTATTTT. Residues: CSAMSGTGSTDTQYF.

The genes are TRBV6-2 or TRBV6-3 and TRBJ1-4; no definite D call. Per germline, CDR1 MNHEY and CDR2 SVGEGT. The CDR3 runs 16 residues. V dropped 8 bases and J dropped 0 bases, with 16 bases sitting between them. The CDR3 spells CASQKRGVATNEKLFF. In DNA form, the CDR3 reads TGTGCCAGCCAAAAACGTGGTGTTGCAACTAATGAAAAACTGTTTTTT.

The J gene is TRBJ1-1, the V gene TRBV6-1; D unresolved. CDR3 length: 12 residues. Trimming shortened V by 6 bases and J by 3 bases, and 8 bases separated the two germline ends. CDR1 is MNHNS, CDR2 SASEGT, per germline. The CDR3 region is CASSGRYTEAFF. The CDR3 nucleotides read TGTGCCAGCAGCGGACGGTACACTGAAGCTTTCTTT.

The genes are TRBV20-1 and TRBJ1-1, with D perhaps matching TRBD1 (6 bases). The CDR3 has 16 residues. V lost 2 bases to trimming and J lost 1 base, with 17 bases between them. In germline, CDR1 is DFQATT, CDR2 SNEGSKA (reference sequence). CDR3 loop: CSARRSRGTSNTEAFF. The CDR3 DNA is TGCAGTGCTAGAAGGTCCAGGGGAACTTCGAACACTGAAGCTTTCTTT.

This clonotype has more than one count but fewer than ten. The chain links TRBV10-3 to TRBJ1-3; D is unclear. The V gene's germline CDR1 is ENHRY and CDR2 SYGVKD. This CDR3 spans 13 amino acids. V dropped 0 bases and J dropped 5 bases, with 5 bases sitting between them. CDR3 DNA sequence: TGTGCCATCAGTGAGTCTCTTCGAAACACCATATATTTT. Encoded protein: CAISESLRNTIYF.

This clonotype was counted only a few times. In nucleotides, the CDR3 is TGCAGCGTTGTGGACGTGAACTATGGCTACACCTTC. Protein: CSVVDVNYGYTF. The rearrangement uses TRBV29-1 and TRBJ1-2; D gene unclear. The CDR3 extends over 12 amino acids. Germline V CDR1 and CDR2: SQVTM, ANQGSEA. V lost 4 bases, J lost 2 bases, and 8 bases lay in between.